The entry below describes one TCR beta chain. Antigen: not known. It was with a sample-barcoded 5' primer and a J-beta primer mix that a second PCR of roughly 7 to 12 cycles was run. TCRdb independently ran MiXCR on the 5' RACE reads; one entry per CDR3 protein. The table records about 580,000 distinct CDR3 sequences, less than 60% of them present only once. The data were taken from a study of blood T cells in healthy people across ages. Findings and caveats of the study: The study could not conclusively compare naive and antigen-experienced cells, given its unsorted PBMCs.

The CDR3 sequence is 16 residues long. CDR1 is LGHDT and CDR2 is YNNKEL in the germline V gene (reference sequence). This TCR came from a man at least 80 years old in good health. The V and J genes are TRBV3-1 and TRBJ2-7, with 7 bases aligning to TRBD1. The DNA matches TRBJ2-5 better at its end, which makes the J call doubtful. The sequenced material came from blood. CDR3: CASSRNDRAERETQYF. CDR3 DNA: TGTGCCAGCAGCCGGAACGACAGGGCCGAGAGGGAGACCCAGTACTTC.